A selection of T cell receptor beta chains follows, all from one sample in a study of blood T cell repertoires in COVID-19. This table comes from immunoSEQ multiplex PCR, and its TCRdb copy is limited to in-frame clones, with some not included. Of some 70,000 clones listed, about four fifths are singletons. Sequenced material: peripheral blood. Source of these receptors: a man aged 55 to 69 with COVID-19, enrolled during active disease. Both conserved end residues are trimmed from each CDR3.

J: TRBJ2-7
V: TRBV9
CDR3: ASSVGRDSYEQY

J: TRBJ2-3
V: TRBV24-1
CDR3: ATSDYAGIAQY

J: TRBJ1-2
V: TRBV30
CDR3: AWEQGGIGYT

J: TRBJ2-5
V: TRBV3-1/TRBV3-2
CDR3: ASSRRTSGGKETQY

J: TRBJ2-1
V: TRBV29-1
CDR3: SITRINNEQF

J: TRBJ1-3
V: TRBV29-1
CDR3: SAQGNTIY

J: TRBJ2-1
V: TRBV19
CDR3: ASSIVGGSTYNEQF

J: TRBJ1-5
V: TRBV6-5
CDR3: ASRPNREGQPQH

J: TRBJ2-2
V: TRBV6-2/TRBV6-3
CDR3: ASSSIKRGGRWNTGELF

J: TRBJ2-7
V: TRBV9
CDR3: ASSETGVEQY

J: TRBJ2-5
V: TRBV18
CDR3: ASSPRLLRQETQY

J: TRBJ1-4
V: TRBV5-1
CDR3: ASSLAKGASEKLF

J: TRBJ1-1
V: TRBV14
CDR3: ASSQGGAGRRAEAF

J: TRBJ1-6
V: TRBV30
CDR3: AWIGTNNSPLH

J: TRBJ1-5
V: TRBV4-1
CDR3: ASSQGRQRNQPQH

J: TRBJ1-3
V: TRBV14
CDR3: ASSPRTVWDTIY

J: TRBJ2-5
V: TRBV6-5
CDR3: ASKFDSHQETQY

J: TRBJ2-3
V: TRBV28
CDR3: ASSLSGGVWTDTQY

J: TRBJ2-7
V: TRBV7-8
CDR3: ASSPGSGAPFTSDRGLFYEQY

J: TRBJ2-2
V: TRBV10-1
CDR3: ASSPRTGKKNGELF

J: TRBJ2-1
V: TRBV7-3
CDR3: ASSPRRSSYNEQF

J: TRBJ1-4
V: TRBV11-2
CDR3: ASSFNRGLNEKLF

J: TRBJ1-1
V: TRBV5-1
CDR3: ASSSRQGMNTEAF

J: TRBJ1-1
V: TRBV18
CDR3: ASSPFSRDTEAF

J: TRBJ2-5
V: TRBV5-4
CDR3: ASSLGTEQETQY

J: TRBJ2-7
V: TRBV6-5
CDR3: ASSYQGGSYEQY

J: TRBJ1-6
V: TRBV5-4
CDR3: ASSLQQGGAPLH

J: TRBJ2-3
V: TRBV5-1
CDR3: ASSLWGSTQY

J: TRBJ2-1
V: TRBV27
CDR3: ASSLRTSGGYNEQF

J: TRBJ1-3
V: TRBV9
CDR3: ASSVDQGATGNTIY

J: TRBJ1-2
V: TRBV2
CDR3: ASRRDTNYGYT

J: TRBJ2-2
V: TRBV30
CDR3: AWNGGTGELF

J: TRBJ2-5
V: TRBV18
CDR3: ASSPRQGEAQY

J: TRBJ2-1
V: TRBV7-9
CDR3: AIRQDSYNEQF

J: TRBJ2-5
V: TRBV7-6
CDR3: ASSLTGGAQY

J: TRBJ1-2
V: TRBV7-9
CDR3: ASSPIGGGYGYT

J: TRBJ2-1
V: TRBV24-1
CDR3: ATSDFQSGGGDEQF

J: TRBJ2-1
V: TRBV10-3
CDR3: AIRGRGINEQF

J: TRBJ2-3
V: TRBV7-3
CDR3: ASSLGGTTDTQY

J: TRBJ2-3
V: TRBV2
CDR3: ASSRWTSGGTTDTQY

J: TRBJ1-3
V: TRBV4-1
CDR3: ASSHLGNTIY

J: TRBJ2-5
V: TRBV5-1
CDR3: ASSLLGRGEETQY

J: TRBJ1-1
V: TRBV28
CDR3: ASSFQGAWTEAF

J: TRBJ2-1
V: TRBV5-1
CDR3: ASSLHSGEYNEQF

J: TRBJ2-7
V: TRBV28
CDR3: ASSSGSNYEQY

J: TRBJ2-1
V: TRBV15
CDR3: ATSSLTGLVYNEQF

J: TRBJ2-1
V: TRBV3-1/TRBV3-2
CDR3: ASSQVRRGGDEQF

J: TRBJ2-3
V: TRBV11-2
CDR3: ASSLTAGNRDTQY

J: TRBJ1-5
V: TRBV18
CDR3: ASSADMLGNQPQH

J: TRBJ2-6
V: TRBV7-3
CDR3: ASSAAGFRSGANVLT

J: TRBJ2-3
V: TRBV7-3
CDR3: ASSFTSASTDTQY